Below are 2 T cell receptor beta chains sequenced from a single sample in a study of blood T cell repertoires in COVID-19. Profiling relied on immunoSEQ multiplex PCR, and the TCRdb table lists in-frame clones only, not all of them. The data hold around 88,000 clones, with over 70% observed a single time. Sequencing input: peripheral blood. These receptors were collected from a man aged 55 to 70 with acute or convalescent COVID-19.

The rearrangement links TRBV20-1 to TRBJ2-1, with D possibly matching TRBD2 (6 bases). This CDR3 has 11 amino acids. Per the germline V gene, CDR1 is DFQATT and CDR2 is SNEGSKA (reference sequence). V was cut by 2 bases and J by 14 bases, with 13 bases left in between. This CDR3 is CSARNPGGKFF. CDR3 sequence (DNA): TGCAGTGCTAGAAATCCCGGAGGGAAGTTCTTC.

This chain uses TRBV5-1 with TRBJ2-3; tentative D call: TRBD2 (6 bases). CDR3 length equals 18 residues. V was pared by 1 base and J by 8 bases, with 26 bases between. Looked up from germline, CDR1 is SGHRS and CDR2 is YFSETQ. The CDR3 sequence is CASSLSGGSKGNSGTQYF. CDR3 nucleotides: TGCGCCAGCAGCTTGTCCGGGGGATCGAAGGGAAACAGTGGTACGCAGTATTTT.